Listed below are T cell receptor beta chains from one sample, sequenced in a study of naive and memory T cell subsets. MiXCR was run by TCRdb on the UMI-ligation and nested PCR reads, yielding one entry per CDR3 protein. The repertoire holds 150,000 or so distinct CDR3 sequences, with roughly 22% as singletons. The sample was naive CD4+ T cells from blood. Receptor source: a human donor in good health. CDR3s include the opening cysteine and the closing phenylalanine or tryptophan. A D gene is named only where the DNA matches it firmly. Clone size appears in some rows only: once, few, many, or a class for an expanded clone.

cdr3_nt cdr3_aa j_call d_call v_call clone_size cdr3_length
TGTGCCAGCAGCCACTGGGGGCGGACTAGCACAGATACGCAGTATTTT CASSHWGRTSTDTQYF TRBJ2-3 NA TRBV3-1 few 16
TGCAGTGCTAGGGGCAGAACCTACGAGCAGTACTTC CSARGRTYEQYF TRBJ2-7 NA TRBV20-1 few 12
TGCAGTGCTAGAGGGACAGCCAACACCGGGGAGCTGTTTTTT CSARGTANTGELFF TRBJ2-2 NA TRBV20-1 few 14
TGCAGTGCTAGAGATGGACTCAAAGGGACAGGGGCCACTGAAGCTTTCTTT CSARDGLKGTGATEAFF TRBJ1-1 TRBD1 TRBV20-1 NA 17
TGTGCCAGCAGTTACAGGGACTACCGGGCCACTGAAGCTTTCTTT CASSYRDYRATEAFF TRBJ1-1 NA TRBV6-5 NA 15
TGTGCCAGTACCCCCCGGGGGGAGAATAGCAATCAGCCCCAGCATTTT CASTPRGENSNQPQHF TRBJ1-5 NA TRBV19 NA 16
TGTGCCAGCAGCCAAGAAACCCCGGGACTAGCGGGACCCTACGAGCAGTACTTC CASSQETPGLAGPYEQYF TRBJ2-7 TRBD2 TRBV3-1 few 18
TGTGCCAGCAGCGGGGCTAGCGGGAGGGCCGTCCCAGATACGCAGTATTTT CASSGASGRAVPDTQYF TRBJ2-3 TRBD2 TRBV6-5 NA 17
TGCAGTGCTTACCGACAGGGAGCGAATGAGCAGTTCTTC CSAYRQGANEQFF TRBJ2-1 TRBD1 TRBV20-1 many 13
TGTGCCAGCCACTCGGGAAGGGGGGGTGAGCAGTTCTTC CASHSGRGGEQFF TRBJ2-1 NA TRBV12-3/TRBV12-4 NA 13
TGCAGCGTTGAACCGGGGGGCGAGACCCAGTACTTC CSVEPGGETQYF TRBJ2-5 NA TRBV29-1 few 12
TGTGCCACCAGACGGGGGACAGCTGAAAACAATGAGCAGTTCTTC CATRRGTAENNEQFF TRBJ2-1 NA TRBV15 few 15
TGTGCCACCAGTGGACTTTCGAATGAGCAGTTCTTC CATSGLSNEQFF TRBJ2-1 NA TRBV24-1 NA 12
TGTGCCAGCAGTGCGGGACCTCGGCCCCAGCATTTT CASSAGPRPQHF TRBJ1-5 NA TRBV6-2/TRBV6-3 NA 12
TGTGCCAGCTCACGCTCCATATCAGGTAGCAATCAGCCCCAGCATTTT CASSRSISGSNQPQHF TRBJ1-5 NA TRBV18 few 16
TGTGCCAGCAGTATTAGCGGGAGATCCTACAATGAGCAGTTCTTC CASSISGRSYNEQFF TRBJ2-1 TRBD2 TRBV28 few 15
TGTGCCAGCAGCGTAGGAATCTTCAAGCGGGAGAGCACAGATACGCAGTATTTT CASSVGIFKRESTDTQYF TRBJ2-3 TRBD2 TRBV9 few 18
TGTGCCAGCAGGACCGGGCCACACTCCTACGAGCAGTACTTC CASRTGPHSYEQYF TRBJ2-7 NA TRBV7-2 few 14
TGTGCCAGTAGTACTCGGCCAGGGTTGGATGAGCAGTTCTTC CASSTRPGLDEQFF TRBJ2-1 NA TRBV19 many 14